This T cell receptor beta chain originates from a study of response to subunit inactivated influenza vaccine. Using its own MiXCR run on the RT-PCR reads, TCRdb lists one record per CDR3 protein. In the table there are 530,000 or so distinct CDR3 sequences, 25% of which are singletons. Study outcomes and limitations: Researchers suggested that each seasonal influenza vaccination recruits few new T cells.

A word on this clonotype: Its antigen remains unknown.

The CDR3 length is 17 residues. The V end lost 0 bases, the J end lost 0 bases, and 13 bases lay between the germline ends. Per the germline V gene, CDR1 is SGHRS and CDR2 is YFSETQ. The sequence came from a man in his forties or fifties who received an inactivated influenza vaccine. V usage is TRBV5-1 and J usage is TRBJ2-1, with D possibly being TRBD2 (5 bases). Here the sequenced sample was CD4+ T cells sorted from PBMCs, taken around 5 days after vaccination. CDR3 sequence: CASSLERRVSSYNEQFF. The CDR3 nucleotides are TGCGCCAGCAGCTTGGAAAGGCGGGTGAGCTCCTACAATGAGCAGTTCTTC.